The clone carrying this T cell receptor (beta chain) was recorded many times. Using unique molecular identifiers, the investigators prepared the TCRbeta library. TCRdb re-derived calls from the PCR reads in MiXCR, one entry per CDR3 protein. Of about 420,000 distinct CDR3 sequences listed, about a tenth are singletons. This sample is part of a study of T-cell reconstitution after alpha-beta-depleted transplantation in children. This CDR3 has 12 amino acids. Trimming left V 0 bases short and J 6 bases short, with 7 bases between. Germline CDR1 DFQATT, CDR2 SNEGSKA (reference sequence). The V call is TRBV20-1, the J call TRBJ2-3; TRBD2 is a possible D gene (6 bases). Sample: PBMCs from the stem cell graft donor, taken from the stem cell graft. The origin of this receptor is a human donor who donated a stem cell graft to a child with acute myeloid leukemia. In nucleotides, the CDR3 is TGCAGTGCTAGAGATCGGGGGGATACGCAGTATTTT. Its protein is CSARDRGDTQYF.